Sequencing of this T cell receptor (beta chain) was carried out in a study of human T cells and chemical hapten exposure. Study overall: Patch tests of 0.01% DPC on the upper back were read at 6 days.

Unique molecular identifiers were attached to individual cDNA molecules during library preparation. TCRdb redid the calling of the RACE reads with MiXCR, one entry per CDR3 protein. The sample has fewer than 140,000 distinct CDR3 sequences; approximately 12% are singletons. Described time point: pre-sensitization, week 0. Regarding treatment: therapeutic diphenylcyclopropenone sensitization with weekly scalp DPC. Overall study findings and caveats: Versus controls, significantly more large CDR3 similarity clusters arose from expanded TCRs. Expanded TCR counts at PT1 went up together with patch test score, a positive correlation.

The CDR3 runs 15 residues. Germline CDR1 reads DFQATT; CDR2 reads SNEGSKA (reference sequence). Trimming left V 6 bases short and J 3 bases short, with 21 bases between. This clonotype showed up just a few times. No antigen is known for it. The V call is TRBV20-1, the J call TRBJ2-7; weak D call: TRBD2 (5 bases). This material consisted of whole blood, taken in connection with sensitization to the hapten diphenylcyclopropenone (DPC). The TCR comes from a woman between 50 and 59 years old with alopecia areata. Some clones in this sample may be carry-over from other donors' samples. Here the CDR3 DNA reads TGCAGTGCAAATCGACTTGGGAGCACCTACTACGAGCAGTACTTC. Encoded protein: CSANRLGSTYYEQYF.